This section outlines one T cell receptor beta chain sequence together with its context. This specimen belongs to a study of blood T cell repertoires in COVID-19. Germline CDR1 is LNHDA and CDR2 is SQIVND (reference sequence). V trimming: 1 base; J trimming: 0 bases; junction bases outside the gene matches: 1. The CDR3 consists of 16 residues. Produced via immunoSEQ multiplex PCR; TCRdb's table is partial and in-frame only. The data show about 180,000 clones, with 84% seen just once and approximately 7.3% held by the top ten. The chain joins TRBV19 to TRBJ2-2; 8 bases map to TRBD2. Material: peripheral blood. This sequence originates from a human donor in a cohort sampled during active COVID-19. CDR3 amino acids: CASSIGSGANTGELFF. The CDR3 DNA is TGTGCCAGTAGTATAGGTAGCGGGGCGAACACCGGGGAGCTGTTTTTT.